These T cell receptor beta chains were read from a single sample in a study of CD8 T cells in Susac syndrome. TCRdb ran MiXCR on the immunoSEQ multiplex PCR reads and lists one entry per CDR3 protein. The sample holds about 190,000 distinct CDR3 sequences, around 93% seen once. The sequencing input was CD4+ T cells from PBMCs. The origin of the receptors is a human donor in good health. The CDR3 runs from the conserved cysteine through the conserved F or W. The D gene is left open where the match is weak. The listing skips clone size in some rows; elsewhere it reads once, few, many or a size class.

J: TRBJ2-7
V: TRBV11-2
D: TRBD1
size: NA
CDR3: CASSLDLTGTYEQYF
DNA: TGTGCCAGCAGCTTAGACCTGACAGGGACCTACGAGCAGTACTTC

J: TRBJ2-5
V: TRBV5-6
D: TRBD2
size: NA
CDR3: CASSFGLAGGFQETQYF
DNA: TGTGCCAGCAGCTTCGGCCTAGCGGGGGGCTTCCAAGAGACCCAGTACTTC

J: TRBJ2-2
V: TRBV2
D: NA
size: NA
CDR3: CASSVGAFDTGELFF
DNA: TGTGCCAGCAGTGTGGGCGCCTTCGACACCGGGGAGCTGTTTTTT

J: TRBJ2-2
V: TRBV6-8
D: NA
size: once
CDR3: CASSPTGWGELFF
DNA: TGTGCCAGCAGTCCCACTGGCTGGGGGGAGCTGTTTTTT

J: TRBJ2-2
V: TRBV18
D: NA
size: NA
CDR3: CASSPLPNTGELFF
DNA: TGTGCCAGCTCACCACTGCCTAACACCGGGGAGCTGTTTTTT

J: TRBJ2-2
V: TRBV7-2
D: NA
size: NA
CDR3: CASSLSQGGTGELFF
DNA: TGTGCCAGCAGCTTAAGCCAGGGGGGCACCGGGGAGCTGTTTTTT

J: TRBJ1-5
V: TRBV20-1
D: NA
size: NA
CDR3: CSARGPDSNQPQHF
DNA: TGCAGTGCTCGTGGGCCTGATAGCAATCAGCCCCAGCATTTT

J: TRBJ1-2
V: TRBV20-1
D: TRBD1
size: NA
CDR3: CSALGPDRVYGYTF
DNA: TGCAGTGCCTTGGGGCCTGACAGGGTATACGGCTACACCTTC

J: TRBJ1-1
V: TRBV3-1
D: NA
size: NA
CDR3: CASSQNPGGTEAFF
DNA: TGTGCCAGCAGCCAAAATCCGGGGGGCACTGAAGCTTTCTTT

J: TRBJ2-7
V: TRBV29-1
D: NA
size: NA
CDR3: CSVEGQYEQYF
DNA: TGCAGCGTAGAAGGACAGTACGAGCAGTACTTC

J: TRBJ2-1
V: TRBV7-8
D: NA
size: NA
CDR3: CASSLSDIAAYNEQFF
DNA: TGTGCCAGCAGCTTAAGTGACATAGCGGCTTACAATGAGCAGTTCTTC

J: TRBJ2-5
V: TRBV7-8
D: NA
size: NA
CDR3: CASSSTGLWARTQYF
DNA: TGTGCCAGCAGCTCAACAGGGTTATGGGCACGGACCCAGTACTTC

J: TRBJ1-1
V: TRBV7-2
D: NA
size: NA
CDR3: CASSLVGYQAFF
DNA: TGTGCCAGCAGCTTAGTCGGATACCAAGCTTTCTTT

J: TRBJ2-1
V: TRBV7-3
D: TRBD1
size: NA
CDR3: CASSSLPTGGYNNEQFF
DNA: TGTGCCAGCAGCTCCCTCCCGACAGGGGGCTACAACAATGAGCAGTTCTTC

J: TRBJ2-1
V: TRBV28
D: NA
size: NA
CDR3: CASSDLGGNEQFF
DNA: TGTGCCAGCAGCGATTTAGGGGGGAATGAGCAGTTCTTC

J: TRBJ2-3
V: TRBV9
D: TRBD1
size: NA
CDR3: CASQRTGASDTQYF
DNA: TGTGCCAGCCAGAGGACAGGGGCCTCAGATACGCAGTATTTT

J: TRBJ2-1
V: TRBV2
D: TRBD1
size: NA
CDR3: CASSDLTGTSFNEQFF
DNA: TGTGCCAGCAGTGACCTGACAGGGACCTCTTTCAATGAGCAGTTCTTC

J: TRBJ2-5
V: TRBV6-2/TRBV6-3
D: NA
size: few
CDR3: CASSYIAKFQETQYF
DNA: TGTGCCAGCAGTTACATCGCCAAATTTCAAGAGACCCAGTACTTC

J: TRBJ2-5
V: TRBV23-1
D: NA
size: NA
CDR3: CASDLETQYF
DNA: TGCGCCAGCGACTTGGAGACCCAGTACTTC

J: TRBJ1-2
V: TRBV2
D: TRBD1
size: NA
CDR3: CASSTGTGTGYTF
DNA: TGTGCCAGCAGCACCGGGACAGGGACCGGCTACACCTTC

J: TRBJ1-1
V: TRBV18
D: NA
size: NA
CDR3: CASSRVLNTEAFF
DNA: TGTGCCAGCTCACGGGTTCTGAACACTGAAGCTTTCTTT

J: TRBJ2-6
V: TRBV19
D: NA
size: NA
CDR3: CASSVGGAGANVLTF
DNA: TGTGCCAGCAGCGTGGGGGGAGCTGGGGCCAACGTCCTGACTTTC

J: TRBJ2-1
V: TRBV4-1
D: NA
size: NA
CDR3: CASSQENNEQFF
DNA: TGCGCCAGCAGCCAAGAAAATAATGAGCAGTTCTTC

J: TRBJ2-5
V: TRBV3-1
D: NA
size: NA
CDR3: CASSQVYQETQYF
DNA: TGTGCCAGCAGCCAAGTGTACCAAGAGACCCAGTACTTC

J: TRBJ2-1
V: TRBV5-4
D: NA
size: once
CDR3: CASSLGGLYNEQFF
DNA: TGTGCCAGCAGCTTAGGAGGCCTCTACAATGAGCAGTTCTTC

J: TRBJ2-7
V: TRBV27
D: NA
size: NA
CDR3: CASSSGFGISYEQYF
DNA: TGTGCCAGCAGTTCGGGGTTCGGCATCTCCTACGAGCAGTACTTC

J: TRBJ2-7
V: TRBV7-9
D: TRBD1
size: NA
CDR3: CASSLGGQGVPYEQYF
DNA: TGTGCCAGCAGCTTAGGGGGGCAGGGGGTCCCCTACGAGCAGTACTTC

J: TRBJ2-4
V: TRBV20-1
D: NA
size: NA
CDR3: CSARVWDLGKNIQYF
DNA: TGCAGTGCCAGAGTTTGGGACTTGGGCAAAAACATTCAGTACTTC

J: TRBJ1-2
V: TRBV3-1
D: NA
size: NA
CDR3: CASSPTPGTLYGYTF
DNA: TGTGCCAGCAGCCCTACTCCCGGGACCCTCTATGGCTACACCTTC

J: TRBJ2-1
V: TRBV29-1
D: NA
size: NA
CDR3: CSVYPGPYNEQFF
DNA: TGCAGCGTTTACCCGGGACCCTACAATGAGCAGTTCTTC

J: TRBJ2-7
V: TRBV28
D: NA
size: once
CDR3: CATYSEQYF
DNA: TGTGCCACTTATTCCGAGCAGTACTTC

J: TRBJ1-1
V: TRBV6-5
D: NA
size: NA
CDR3: CASREGPPNTEAFF
DNA: TGTGCCAGCAGAGAGGGACCTCCGAACACTGAAGCTTTCTTT

J: TRBJ1-2
V: TRBV12-3/TRBV12-4
D: NA
size: NA
CDR3: CASSSDRFYGYTF
DNA: TGTGCCAGCAGTTCGGACAGATTTTATGGCTACACCTTC

J: TRBJ1-1
V: TRBV6-2/TRBV6-3
D: TRBD1
size: NA
CDR3: CASSPRTGKNTEAFF
DNA: TGTGCCAGCAGTCCCCGGACAGGGAAGAACACTGAAGCTTTCTTT

J: TRBJ2-3
V: TRBV7-2
D: NA
size: NA
CDR3: CASSSMDPYTDTQYF
DNA: TGTGCCAGCAGCTCGATGGATCCCTACACAGATACGCAGTATTTT

J: TRBJ1-1
V: TRBV28
D: TRBD1
size: NA
CDR3: CASSFRPTRTGRGNTEAFF
DNA: TGTGCCAGCAGTTTTAGACCCACCCGGACAGGAAGAGGCAACACTGAAGCTTTCTTT

J: TRBJ2-2
V: TRBV20-1
D: NA
size: NA
CDR3: CSATPGPSFTGELFF
DNA: TGCAGTGCTACCCCAGGGCCATCTTTCACCGGGGAGCTGTTTTTT

J: TRBJ1-2
V: TRBV7-2
D: NA
size: NA
CDR3: CASSLAVQDIKWGYTF
DNA: TGTGCCAGCAGCTTAGCAGTGCAGGACATAAAATGGGGCTACACCTTC

J: TRBJ2-3
V: TRBV30
D: TRBD1
size: NA
CDR3: CAWRWDRGTDTQYF
DNA: TGTGCCTGGAGATGGGACAGGGGAACAGATACGCAGTATTTT

J: TRBJ2-3
V: TRBV6-2/TRBV6-3
D: NA
size: NA
CDR3: CASSRGTTPDTQYF
DNA: TGTGCCAGCAGTAGGGGGACAACTCCAGATACGCAGTATTTT

J: TRBJ2-5
V: TRBV9
D: NA
size: NA
CDR3: CASSVVSGPGTQYF
DNA: TGTGCCAGCAGCGTAGTTAGCGGACCAGGGACCCAGTACTTC

J: TRBJ1-5
V: TRBV7-2
D: NA
size: NA
CDR3: CASSLAWGGQPQHF
DNA: TGTGCCAGCAGCTTAGCATGGGGGGGACAGCCCCAGCATTTT

J: TRBJ2-2
V: TRBV5-4
D: NA
size: once
CDR3: CASNGIGGTGELFF
DNA: TGTGCCAGCAACGGGATAGGGGGCACCGGGGAGCTGTTTTTT

J: TRBJ2-3
V: TRBV5-4
D: TRBD2
size: NA
CDR3: CASSRQASGGGTDTQYF
DNA: TGTGCCAGCAGCCGGCAAGCTAGCGGGGGGGGCACGGATACGCAGTATTTT

J: TRBJ2-5
V: TRBV11-2
D: NA
size: NA
CDR3: CASSLVQQTQYF
DNA: TGTGCCAGCAGCTTAGTTCAGCAGACCCAGTACTTC